This TCR beta chain was captured by sequencing in a study of shared clonotypes between healthy human individuals. Study-level points and caveats: The study found lower generation probabilities in non-shared clonotypes than in those shared by all four donors. Clonotype sharing among donors was expected to depend on sequencing depth.

Notes on this clone: Antigen unknown.

CD4+ cells underwent separation, giving CD45RA+ naive and CD45RA-negative memory subsets. Execution of the assay was at deep level. Sequenced by immunoSEQ multiplex PCR; TCRdb stores in-frame clones only, minus some. Here the sample spans about 2.3 million clones, approximately 90% being singletons. Sequencing was done on a sample of naive CD4+ T cells from PBMCs. Subset described: CD45RA+ positively selected. The source is a man aged 18 to 35 in good health. Some clones in this sample may be carry-over from other donors' samples.

For the CDR3, the DNA is TGTGCCAGCTCACCAGTACAGGGAGACGGATCCTATGGCTACACCTTC. Translating it yields CASSPVQGDGSYGYTF. This chain joins TRBV18 and TRBJ1-2; possible D gene TRBD1, 6 bases. Between the trimmed V and J ends, which lost 2 bases and 4 bases, there was a span of 17 bases. This CDR3 contains 16 residues. The germline V gene encodes CDR1 KGHSH and CDR2 LQKENI.